Listed below are T cell receptor beta chains from one sample, sequenced in a study of shared clonotypes between healthy human individuals. The assay was immunoSEQ multiplex PCR, and TCRdb's table has in-frame clones only and misses some. Of millions of clones listed, just over 90% are singletons. The sample comprised naive CD4+ T cells from PBMCs. These receptors were taken from a man aged 18 to 35 in good health. Some clones in this sample may be carry-over from other donors' samples. Each CDR3 is given with its conserved first and last residue. Fields, in order: CDR3 protein, CDR3 DNA, clone size, J gene, V gene, D gene. A D gene is named only where the DNA matches it firmly. For some rows the clone size is stated as once, few or many, or as a class when expanded; others skip it.

CASSFRVNEQFF,TGTGCCAGCAGCTTCAGGGTTAATGAGCAGTTCTTC,once,TRBJ2-1,TRBV5-4,-
CASSGRGGLRTDTQYF,TGTGCCAGCAGCGGAAGGGGTGGGCTTCGCACAGATACGCAGTATTTT,-,TRBJ2-3,TRBV7-8,-
CASSPTQDGHGYTF,TGTGCCAGCTCACCAACGCAGGACGGGCATGGCTACACCTTC,-,TRBJ1-2,TRBV18,-
CASSPTGAPSSYEQYF,TGTGCCAGCAGTCCAACAGGGGCCCCAAGCTCCTACGAGCAGTACTTC,-,TRBJ2-7,TRBV2,TRBD1
CASGSLAMNTEAFF,TGTGCCAGCGGATCCCTTGCTATGAACACTGAAGCTTTCTTT,-,TRBJ1-1,TRBV6-5,-
CASGINNYGYTF,TGTGCCAGCGGGATTAATAACTATGGCTACACCTTC,-,TRBJ1-2,TRBV5-4,-
CASSLAGTHLGYTQYF,TGCGCCAGCAGCTTGGCCGGGACCCACCTGGGTTATACGCAGTATTTT,once,TRBJ2-3,TRBV5-1,-
CASSSVSNVLTF,TGTGCCAGCAGCTCTGTCTCCAACGTCCTGACTTTC,once,TRBJ2-6,TRBV5-6,-
CASSPPDRGDEQFF,TGTGCCAGCAGTCCCCCGGACAGGGGGGATGAGCAGTTCTTC,-,TRBJ2-1,TRBV27,TRBD1
CASSLGVSAAYGYTF,TGTGCCAGCAGCTTAGGTGTGTCGGCGGCCTATGGCTACACCTTC,-,TRBJ1-2,TRBV11-2,-
CASSLLADPSYEQYF,TGTGCCAGCAGCTTGTTAGCGGACCCCTCCTACGAGCAGTACTTC,-,TRBJ2-7,TRBV5-4,-
CASSGGQAYQETQYF,TGTGCCAGCAGCGGGGGACAGGCGTACCAAGAGACCCAGTACTTC,-,TRBJ2-5,TRBV9,TRBD1
CASSTSSGRDEQFF,TGTGCCAGCAGCACATCTAGTGGGCGTGATGAGCAGTTCTTC,once,TRBJ2-1,TRBV7-8,-